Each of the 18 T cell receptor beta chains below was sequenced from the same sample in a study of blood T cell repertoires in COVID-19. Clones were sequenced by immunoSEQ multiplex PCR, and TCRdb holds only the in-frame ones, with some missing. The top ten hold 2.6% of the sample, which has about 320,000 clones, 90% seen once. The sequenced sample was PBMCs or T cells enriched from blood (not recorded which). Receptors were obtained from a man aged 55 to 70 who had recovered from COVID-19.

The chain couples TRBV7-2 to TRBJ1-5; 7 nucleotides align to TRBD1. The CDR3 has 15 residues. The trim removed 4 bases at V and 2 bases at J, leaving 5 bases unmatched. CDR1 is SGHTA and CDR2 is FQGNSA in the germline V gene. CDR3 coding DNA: TGTGCCAGCAGCTCGACAGGGAGGCGCAATCAGCCCCAGCATTTT. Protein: CASSSTGRRNQPQHF.

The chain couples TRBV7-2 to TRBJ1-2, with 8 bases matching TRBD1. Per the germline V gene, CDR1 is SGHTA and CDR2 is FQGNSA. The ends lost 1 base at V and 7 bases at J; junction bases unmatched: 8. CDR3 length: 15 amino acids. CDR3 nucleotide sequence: TGTGCCAGCAGCTTAGATGGGACAGGTCGCTTTGGCTACACCTTC. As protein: CASSLDGTGRFGYTF.

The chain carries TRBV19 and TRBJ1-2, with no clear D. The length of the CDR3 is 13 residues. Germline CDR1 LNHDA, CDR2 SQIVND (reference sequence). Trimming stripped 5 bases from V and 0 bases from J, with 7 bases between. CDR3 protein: CASSGRTNYGYTF. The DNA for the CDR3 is TGTGCCAGTAGTGGCAGGACTAACTATGGCTACACCTTC.

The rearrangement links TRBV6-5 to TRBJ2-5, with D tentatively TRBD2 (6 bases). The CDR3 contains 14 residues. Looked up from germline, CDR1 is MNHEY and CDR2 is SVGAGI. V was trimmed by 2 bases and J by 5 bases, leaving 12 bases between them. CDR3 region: CASSYGGVGETQYF. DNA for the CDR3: TGTGCCAGCAGTTACGGCGGGGTAGGGGAGACCCAGTACTTC.

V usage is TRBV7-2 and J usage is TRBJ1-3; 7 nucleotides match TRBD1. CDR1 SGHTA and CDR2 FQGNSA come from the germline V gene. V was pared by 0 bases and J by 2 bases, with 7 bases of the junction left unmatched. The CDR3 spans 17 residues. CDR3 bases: TGTGCCAGCAGCTTAGCGGCTCTGCAGGGGGCTGGAAACACCATATATTTT. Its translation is CASSLAALQGAGNTIYF.

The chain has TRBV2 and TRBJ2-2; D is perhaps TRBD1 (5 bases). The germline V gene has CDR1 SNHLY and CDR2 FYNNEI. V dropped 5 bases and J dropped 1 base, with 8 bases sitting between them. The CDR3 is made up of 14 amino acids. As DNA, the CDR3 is TGTGCCAGCAGTTGGACACAGAACACCGGGGAGCTGTTTTTT. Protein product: CASSWTQNTGELFF. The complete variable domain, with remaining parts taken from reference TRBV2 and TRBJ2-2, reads EPEVTQTPSHQVTQMGQEVILRCVPISNHLYFYWYRQILGQKVEFLVSFYNNEISEKSEIFDDQFSVERPDGSNFTLKIRSTKLEDSAMYFCASSWTQNTGELFFGEGSRLTVL.

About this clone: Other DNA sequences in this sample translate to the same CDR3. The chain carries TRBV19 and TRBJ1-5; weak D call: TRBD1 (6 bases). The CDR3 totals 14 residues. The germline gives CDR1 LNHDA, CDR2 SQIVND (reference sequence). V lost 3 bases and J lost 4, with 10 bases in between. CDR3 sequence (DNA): TGTGCCAGTAGTATCCGGGACACAAATCAGCCCCAGCATTTT. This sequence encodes CASSIRDTNQPQHF.

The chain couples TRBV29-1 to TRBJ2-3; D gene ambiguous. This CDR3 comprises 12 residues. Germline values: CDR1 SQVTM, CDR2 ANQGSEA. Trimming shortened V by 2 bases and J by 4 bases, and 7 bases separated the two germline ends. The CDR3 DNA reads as TGCAGCGTTGAATCGGCGGCAGATACGCAGTATTTT. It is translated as CSVESAADTQYF.

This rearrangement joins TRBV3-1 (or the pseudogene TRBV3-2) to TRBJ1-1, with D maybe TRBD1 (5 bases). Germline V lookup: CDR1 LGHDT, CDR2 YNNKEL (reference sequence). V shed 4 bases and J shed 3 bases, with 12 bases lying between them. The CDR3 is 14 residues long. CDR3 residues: CASSPLGGDTEAFF. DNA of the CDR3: TGTGCCAGCAGCCCCCTGGGGGGTGACACTGAAGCTTTCTTT.

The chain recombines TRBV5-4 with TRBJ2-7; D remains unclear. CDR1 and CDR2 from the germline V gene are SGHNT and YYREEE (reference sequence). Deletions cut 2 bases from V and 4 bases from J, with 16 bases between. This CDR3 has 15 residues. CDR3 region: CASSLSSTRSYEQYF. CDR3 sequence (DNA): TGTGCCAGCAGCTTATCATCTACGCGGTCATACGAGCAGTACTTC.

The CDR3 region is CASSFGRDRVSYEQYF. Here the CDR3 DNA reads TGTGCCAGCAGCTTCGGCCGGGACAGGGTTTCGTACGAGCAGTACTTC. This chain links TRBV7-2 with TRBJ2-7; TRBD1 matches 9 bases. Germline V gives CDR1 SGHTA, CDR2 FQGNSA. This CDR3 is 16 amino acids long. With V trimmed by 3 bases and J by 4 bases, 10 bases remained unmatched.

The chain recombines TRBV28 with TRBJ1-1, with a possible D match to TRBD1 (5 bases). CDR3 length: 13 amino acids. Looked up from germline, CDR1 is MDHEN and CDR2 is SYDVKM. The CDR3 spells CASGSNANTEAFF. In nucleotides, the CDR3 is TGTGCATCAGGGTCTAACGCGAACACTGAAGCTTTCTTT.

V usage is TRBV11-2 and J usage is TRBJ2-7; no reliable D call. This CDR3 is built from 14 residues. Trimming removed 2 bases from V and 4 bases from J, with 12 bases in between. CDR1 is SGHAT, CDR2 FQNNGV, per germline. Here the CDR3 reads CASSLPGLDYEQYF. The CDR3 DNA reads TGTGCCAGCAGCTTACCCGGGTTGGATTACGAGCAGTACTTC.

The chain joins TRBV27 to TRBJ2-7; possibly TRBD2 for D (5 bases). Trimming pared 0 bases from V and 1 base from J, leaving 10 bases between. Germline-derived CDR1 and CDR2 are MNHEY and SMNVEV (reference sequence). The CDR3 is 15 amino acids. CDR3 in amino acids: CASSLSVPGSYEQYF. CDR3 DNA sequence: TGTGCCAGCAGTTTATCAGTGCCGGGGTCCTACGAGCAGTACTTC.

CDR3 DNA: TGTGCCAGCAGCCCAGGGGGCGATACCAATGAGCAGTTCTTC. This translates into CASSPGGDTNEQFF. The V and J genes are TRBV6-5 and TRBJ2-1, with 8 bases aligning to TRBD1. The trim removed 6 bases at V and 6 bases at J, leaving 7 bases unmatched. The CDR3 runs 14 residues. Germline V gene data show CDR1 as MNHEY and CDR2 as SVGAGI.

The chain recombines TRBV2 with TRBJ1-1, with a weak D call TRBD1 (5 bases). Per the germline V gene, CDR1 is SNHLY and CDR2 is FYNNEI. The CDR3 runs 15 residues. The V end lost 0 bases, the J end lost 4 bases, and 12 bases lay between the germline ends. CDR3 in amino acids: CASSEAGVGLTEAFF. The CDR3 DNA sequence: TGTGCCAGCAGTGAAGCAGGGGTAGGTCTCACTGAAGCTTTCTTT.

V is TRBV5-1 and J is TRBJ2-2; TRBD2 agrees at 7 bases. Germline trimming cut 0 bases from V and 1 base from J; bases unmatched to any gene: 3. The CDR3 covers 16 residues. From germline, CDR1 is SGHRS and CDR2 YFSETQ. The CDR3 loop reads CASSLGAGKNTGELFF. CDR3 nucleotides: TGCGCCAGCAGCTTGGGAGCGGGAAAGAACACCGGGGAGCTGTTTTTT.

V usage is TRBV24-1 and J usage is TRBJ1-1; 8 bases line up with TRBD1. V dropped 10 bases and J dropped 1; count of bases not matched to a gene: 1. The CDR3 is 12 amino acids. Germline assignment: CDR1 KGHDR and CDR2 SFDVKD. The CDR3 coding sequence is TGTGCCACGGACAGGGCGAACACTGAAGCTTTCTTT. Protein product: CATDRANTEAFF.